This TCR beta chain was found in a study of CD8 T cells in ankylosing spondylitis. General study points: In ankylosing spondylitis blood, a motif of seven to nine highly homologous TCR beta variants appeared characteristic. The disease-linked clones had a CD8+ phenotype and low blood frequencies.

The J segment lost 7 bases and the V segment lost 4 bases, leaving 7 bases of the junction unmatched. Germline CDR1 is SGDLS and CDR2 is YYNGEE. The CDR3 length is 14 residues. At least ten counts were recorded for this clonotype. Its antigen remains unidentified. Quantitative 5'-RACE with molecular barcodes produced the TCR beta libraries. In TCRdb, the 5' RACE reads were re-called with MiXCR into one record per CDR3 protein. Of 30,000 or so distinct CDR3 sequences listed, 5.3% are singletons. The rearrangement joins TRBV9 to TRBJ1-5, with 8 positions matching TRBD1. Sequenced: blood, either unsorted or a sorted T cell fraction (not recorded which). This sequence was found in a female donor with ankylosing spondylitis or in good health (not recorded which). The CDR3 spells CASSLGQGRQPQHF. DNA of the CDR3: TGTGCCAGCAGCTTAGGACAGGGCAGGCAGCCCCAGCATTTT.